This TCR beta chain was identified during a study of blood T cell repertoires in COVID-19. As for the study in general: Whether acute or convalescent, the COVID-19 samples came from the United States, Italy and Spain. T cells, B-cell-depleted T cells, or PBMCs supplied cDNA or gDNA.

Original methodology: Amplifying reference gene primers gave estimates of nucleated cell counts. TCRdb keeps only in-frame clones here, not all; method: immunoSEQ multiplex PCR. D and trimming were read from the DNA, whereas the V and J calls and clone size are those reported in that table. The sample records 200,000 to 300,000 clones, about 91% being singletons. Germline values: CDR1 SGHTA, CDR2 FQGTGA. The CDR3 length is 15 residues. With 4 bases clipped from V and 5 bases from J, the junction kept 7 bases outside the gene matches. This sequence was found in a man at least 80 years old with acute or convalescent COVID-19. Sequenced sample: peripheral blood. The chain couples TRBV7-3 to TRBJ2-1, with 8 bases identical to TRBD1. CDR3 nucleotide sequence: TGTGCCAGCAGCTCGACAGGGGCAAGCAACAATGAGCAGTTCTTC. Amino acids: CASSSTGASNNEQFF.